Listed below are T cell receptor beta chains from one sample, sequenced in a study of shared clonotypes between healthy human individuals. The method was immunoSEQ multiplex PCR; TCRdb's version includes in-frame clones alone and lacks a portion of them. The sample shows 1.5 million to 2.5 million clones, approximately 94% of them seen only once. Sequenced material: naive CD8+ T cells sorted from blood. These receptors all come from a man aged 18 to 29 in good health. CDR3s include the opening cysteine and the closing phenylalanine or tryptophan. A D gene is named only where the DNA matches it firmly. Where a row states a size, it is once, few, many or the class of an expanded clone; other rows omit it.

d_call: NA
j_call: TRBJ1-4
v_call: TRBV2
clone_size: NA
cdr3_aa: CASSEPDPATNEKLFF
cdr3_nt: TGTGCCAGCAGTGAACCGGACCCGGCAACTAATGAAAAACTGTTTTTT

d_call: TRBD1
j_call: TRBJ2-7
v_call: TRBV5-1
clone_size: NA
cdr3_aa: CASTLGQGIHEQYF
cdr3_nt: TGCGCCAGCACCCTGGGACAGGGAATCCACGAGCAGTACTTC

d_call: TRBD1
j_call: TRBJ2-7
v_call: TRBV19
clone_size: NA
cdr3_aa: CASRDSFSYEQYF
cdr3_nt: TGTGCCAGCCGGGACAGCTTTTCCTACGAGCAGTACTTC

d_call: NA
j_call: TRBJ2-3
v_call: TRBV9
clone_size: NA
cdr3_aa: CASQQGASTDTQYF
cdr3_nt: TGTGCCAGCCAACAAGGCGCCAGCACAGATACGCAGTATTTT

d_call: TRBD2
j_call: TRBJ2-1
v_call: TRBV9
clone_size: NA
cdr3_aa: CASSVAGRGTTYNEQFF
cdr3_nt: TGTGCCAGCAGCGTAGCTGGTCGCGGGACTACGTACAATGAGCAGTTCTTC

d_call: NA
j_call: TRBJ1-2
v_call: TRBV5-1
clone_size: NA
cdr3_aa: CASSPTGTGYTF
cdr3_nt: TGCGCCAGCAGCCCAACAGGGACCGGCTACACCTTC

d_call: NA
j_call: TRBJ1-3
v_call: TRBV7-9
clone_size: NA
cdr3_aa: CASSLPEKYEADVGNTIYF
cdr3_nt: TGTGCCAGCAGCTTACCAGAGAAATATGAGGCGGACGTTGGAAACACCATATATTTT

d_call: NA
j_call: TRBJ1-2
v_call: TRBV15
clone_size: NA
cdr3_aa: CATSRELLEAANYGYTF
cdr3_nt: TGTGCCACCAGCAGAGAATTGTTGGAGGCTGCTAACTATGGCTACACCTTC

d_call: NA
j_call: TRBJ2-1
v_call: TRBV11-2
clone_size: NA
cdr3_aa: CASSLVWGDEQFF
cdr3_nt: TGTGCCAGCAGCTTAGTTTGGGGCGATGAGCAGTTCTTC

d_call: NA
j_call: TRBJ1-1
v_call: TRBV10-1
clone_size: many
cdr3_aa: CAKKLGTPHMNTEAFF
cdr3_nt: TGCGCCAAGAAACTCGGGACTCCACACATGAACACTGAAGCTTTCTTT

d_call: NA
j_call: TRBJ1-1
v_call: TRBV7-2
clone_size: NA
cdr3_aa: CASSLMGETEAFF
cdr3_nt: TGTGCCAGCAGCTTAATGGGGGAAACTGAAGCTTTCTTT

d_call: NA
j_call: TRBJ2-7
v_call: TRBV5-6
clone_size: NA
cdr3_aa: CASSLRDSVYEQYF
cdr3_nt: TGTGCCAGCAGCTTGCGCGACAGTGTCTACGAGCAGTACTTC

d_call: NA
j_call: TRBJ1-5
v_call: TRBV15
clone_size: NA
cdr3_aa: CATSREGGSQPQHF
cdr3_nt: TGTGCCACCAGCAGAGAAGGGGGGTCCCAGCCCCAGCATTTT

d_call: NA
j_call: TRBJ2-1
v_call: TRBV5-1
clone_size: NA
cdr3_aa: CASSLSLAAGEQFF
cdr3_nt: TGCGCCAGCAGCTTGTCCCTAGCTGCGGGTGAGCAGTTCTTC

d_call: TRBD2
j_call: TRBJ2-7
v_call: TRBV9
clone_size: NA
cdr3_aa: CASSASGRAWDEQYF
cdr3_nt: TGTGCCAGCAGCGCTAGCGGGAGGGCCTGGGACGAGCAGTACTTC

d_call: NA
j_call: TRBJ2-7
v_call: TRBV6-5
clone_size: once
cdr3_aa: CASSYSDSARSEQYF
cdr3_nt: TGTGCCAGCAGTTACTCGGACAGCGCGCGAAGCGAGCAGTACTTC

d_call: NA
j_call: TRBJ2-7
v_call: TRBV11-2
clone_size: NA
cdr3_aa: CASSLAGAEEGEQYF
cdr3_nt: TGTGCCAGCAGCTTAGCCGGGGCGGAGGAGGGCGAGCAGTACTTC

d_call: TRBD1
j_call: TRBJ2-7
v_call: TRBV29-1
clone_size: NA
cdr3_aa: CSFSGTGWYEQYF
cdr3_nt: TGCAGCTTCTCCGGGACAGGGTGGTACGAGCAGTACTTC

d_call: NA
j_call: TRBJ2-7
v_call: TRBV6-1
clone_size: once
cdr3_aa: CASSDGSPTEQYF
cdr3_nt: TGTGCCAGCAGTGATGGGTCCCCTACCGAGCAGTACTTC

d_call: NA
j_call: TRBJ2-1
v_call: TRBV11-2
clone_size: NA
cdr3_aa: CASSLVVGDEQFF
cdr3_nt: TGTGCCAGCAGCTTAGTGGTGGGAGATGAGCAGTTCTTC

d_call: NA
j_call: TRBJ2-2
v_call: TRBV5-1
clone_size: NA
cdr3_aa: CASSFDETPANTGELFF
cdr3_nt: TGCGCCAGCAGCTTTGACGAGACACCTGCGAACACCGGGGAGCTGTTTTTT

d_call: NA
j_call: TRBJ2-7
v_call: TRBV5-8
clone_size: NA
cdr3_aa: CASSLGQGQYF
cdr3_nt: TGTGCCAGCAGCTTGGGGCAGGGTCAGTACTTC

d_call: NA
j_call: TRBJ2-4
v_call: TRBV27
clone_size: NA
cdr3_aa: CASSLGSGIKNIQYF
cdr3_nt: TGTGCCAGCAGTTTGGGATCCGGGATAAAAAACATTCAGTACTTC

d_call: NA
j_call: TRBJ2-7
v_call: TRBV29-1
clone_size: once
cdr3_aa: CSVGLGYEQYF
cdr3_nt: TGCAGCGTCGGTCTCGGGTACGAGCAGTACTTC

d_call: NA
j_call: TRBJ2-5
v_call: TRBV27
clone_size: NA
cdr3_aa: CASSLLNSQETQYF
cdr3_nt: TGTGCCAGCAGTTTATTGAACAGCCAAGAGACCCAGTACTTC

d_call: NA
j_call: TRBJ2-1
v_call: TRBV5-1
clone_size: NA
cdr3_aa: CASSLVIHTFNEQFF
cdr3_nt: TGCGCCAGCAGCTTGGTAATTCACACGTTCAATGAGCAGTTCTTC

d_call: TRBD1
j_call: TRBJ2-5
v_call: TRBV6-5
clone_size: NA
cdr3_aa: CASSYSTGSSETQYF
cdr3_nt: TGTGCCAGCAGTTACTCGACAGGGTCGTCTGAGACCCAGTACTTC

d_call: TRBD1
j_call: TRBJ2-1
v_call: TRBV4-3
clone_size: NA
cdr3_aa: CASSRLTGGPPDNEQFF
cdr3_nt: TGCGCCAGCAGCCGGTTGACAGGGGGCCCCCCCGACAATGAGCAGTTCTTC

d_call: NA
j_call: TRBJ2-3
v_call: TRBV28
clone_size: NA
cdr3_aa: CASRTLGTDTQYF
cdr3_nt: TGTGCCAGCAGGACACTAGGCACAGATACGCAGTATTTT

d_call: NA
j_call: TRBJ1-1
v_call: TRBV7-9
clone_size: NA
cdr3_aa: CASSPQSAEAFF
cdr3_nt: TGTGCCAGCAGTCCCCAATCTGCTGAAGCTTTCTTT

d_call: NA
j_call: TRBJ2-3
v_call: TRBV6-1
clone_size: NA
cdr3_aa: CASRVGQTQYF
cdr3_nt: TGTGCCAGCCGGGTGGGGCAAACGCAGTATTTT

d_call: NA
j_call: TRBJ1-1
v_call: TRBV29-1
clone_size: NA
cdr3_aa: CSVDRNTEAFF
cdr3_nt: TGCAGCGTGGACAGGAACACTGAAGCTTTCTTT

d_call: NA
j_call: TRBJ1-4
v_call: TRBV12-5
clone_size: NA
cdr3_aa: CASGLTGGSFEKLFF
cdr3_nt: TGTGCTAGTGGTTTGACCGGGGGGTCATTTGAAAAACTGTTTTTT

d_call: TRBD2
j_call: TRBJ2-3
v_call: TRBV13
clone_size: once
cdr3_aa: CASSSLAGATDTQYF
cdr3_nt: TGTGCCAGCAGCTCGCTAGCGGGAGCCACAGATACGCAGTATTTT

d_call: TRBD2
j_call: TRBJ2-2
v_call: TRBV7-6
clone_size: NA
cdr3_aa: CASSQLAGASTGELFF
cdr3_nt: TGTGCCAGCAGCCAACTAGCGGGAGCAAGCACCGGGGAGCTGTTTTTT

d_call: NA
j_call: TRBJ2-2
v_call: TRBV9
clone_size: NA
cdr3_aa: CASSGAGTGELFF
cdr3_nt: TGTGCCAGCAGTGGGGCGGGTACCGGGGAGCTGTTTTTT

d_call: NA
j_call: TRBJ2-1
v_call: TRBV9
clone_size: NA
cdr3_aa: CASSAGAFNEQFF
cdr3_nt: TGTGCCAGCAGCGCAGGGGCATTCAATGAGCAGTTCTTC

d_call: NA
j_call: TRBJ2-5
v_call: TRBV20-1
clone_size: NA
cdr3_aa: CSAHFEETQYF
cdr3_nt: TGCAGTGCTCATTTCGAAGAGACCCAGTACTTC

d_call: TRBD2
j_call: TRBJ2-7
v_call: TRBV19
clone_size: NA
cdr3_aa: CASSTSVAGGHEQYF
cdr3_nt: TGTGCCAGTAGTACTTCCGTGGCGGGGGGGCACGAGCAGTACTTC

d_call: NA
j_call: TRBJ2-7
v_call: TRBV4-3
clone_size: NA
cdr3_aa: CASSQERGGPSYEQYF
cdr3_nt: TGCGCCAGCAGCCAGGAAAGGGGGGGTCCCTCCTACGAGCAGTACTTC

d_call: NA
j_call: TRBJ2-1
v_call: TRBV30
clone_size: NA
cdr3_aa: CAWTADSSYNEQFF
cdr3_nt: TGTGCCTGGACTGCAGACAGCTCCTACAATGAGCAGTTCTTC

d_call: NA
j_call: TRBJ1-1
v_call: TRBV27
clone_size: once
cdr3_aa: CASSLSGGTEAFF
cdr3_nt: TGTGCCAGCAGTTTATCCGGCGGAACTGAAGCTTTCTTT

d_call: NA
j_call: TRBJ2-1
v_call: TRBV7-9
clone_size: NA
cdr3_aa: CASSSPESGPDEQFF
cdr3_nt: TGTGCCAGCAGCTCCCCAGAATCCGGGCCCGATGAGCAGTTCTTC

d_call: NA
j_call: TRBJ2-1
v_call: TRBV5-1
clone_size: NA
cdr3_aa: CASSPRDKPYNEQFF
cdr3_nt: TGCGCCAGCAGTCCTCGGGACAAACCATACAATGAGCAGTTCTTC

d_call: NA
j_call: TRBJ1-4
v_call: TRBV6-6
clone_size: once
cdr3_aa: CASSYQQGGDEKLFF
cdr3_nt: TGTGCCAGCAGTTACCAACAGGGAGGGGATGAAAAACTGTTTTTT

d_call: TRBD2
j_call: TRBJ2-3
v_call: TRBV10-3
clone_size: NA
cdr3_aa: CAISASGYTDTQYF
cdr3_nt: TGTGCCATCAGTGCTAGCGGGTACACAGATACGCAGTATTTT

d_call: NA
j_call: TRBJ2-7
v_call: TRBV6-5
clone_size: NA
cdr3_aa: CASSYRADPYEQYF
cdr3_nt: TGTGCCAGCAGTTACCGTGCAGACCCCTACGAGCAGTACTTC

d_call: TRBD1
j_call: TRBJ2-7
v_call: TRBV7-9
clone_size: NA
cdr3_aa: CASSKQQGPSYEQYF
cdr3_nt: TGTGCCAGCAGCAAGCAACAGGGGCCCTCCTACGAGCAGTACTTC

d_call: TRBD1
j_call: TRBJ2-3
v_call: TRBV7-9
clone_size: NA
cdr3_aa: CASSSTTGGAKDTQYF
cdr3_nt: TGTGCCAGCAGTTCTACGACAGGGGGCGCGAAAGATACGCAGTATTTT

d_call: NA
j_call: TRBJ2-1
v_call: TRBV9
clone_size: NA
cdr3_aa: CASIGDEQFF
cdr3_nt: TGTGCCAGCATCGGGGATGAGCAGTTCTTC

d_call: NA
j_call: TRBJ2-1
v_call: TRBV9
clone_size: NA
cdr3_aa: CASSVATYHEQFF
cdr3_nt: TGTGCCAGCAGCGTCGCAACTTACCATGAGCAGTTCTTC

d_call: NA
j_call: TRBJ2-7
v_call: TRBV5-6
clone_size: NA
cdr3_aa: CASSDHHEQYF
cdr3_nt: TGTGCCAGCAGCGATCACCACGAGCAGTACTTC

d_call: TRBD2
j_call: TRBJ2-1
v_call: TRBV27
clone_size: NA
cdr3_aa: CASSLLAGGTYNEQFF
cdr3_nt: TGTGCCAGCAGTTTACTAGCGGGGGGCACCTACAATGAGCAGTTCTTC

d_call: NA
j_call: TRBJ1-1
v_call: TRBV4-1
clone_size: NA
cdr3_aa: CASRFGRASSTEAFF
cdr3_nt: TGCGCCAGCAGGTTCGGGAGGGCTTCGAGCACTGAAGCTTTCTTT

d_call: TRBD2
j_call: TRBJ2-7
v_call: TRBV7-6
clone_size: NA
cdr3_aa: CASSLGGGPYEQYF
cdr3_nt: TGTGCCAGCAGCTTAGGCGGGGGTCCCTACGAGCAGTACTTC

d_call: NA
j_call: TRBJ1-3
v_call: TRBV4-1
clone_size: NA
cdr3_aa: CASSQDLGAGNTIYF
cdr3_nt: TGCGCCAGCAGCCAAGATCTAGGGGCTGGAAACACCATATATTTT

d_call: NA
j_call: TRBJ2-7
v_call: TRBV27
clone_size: once
cdr3_aa: CASSFQLSSYEQYF
cdr3_nt: TGTGCCAGCAGTTTCCAGCTGAGCTCCTACGAGCAGTACTTC

d_call: NA
j_call: TRBJ1-6
v_call: TRBV6-1
clone_size: NA
cdr3_aa: CASSESQGSSYNSPLHF
cdr3_nt: TGTGCCAGCAGTGAATCACAGGGCAGCTCCTATAATTCACCCCTCCACTTT

d_call: NA
j_call: TRBJ1-4
v_call: TRBV27
clone_size: NA
cdr3_aa: CASSPRQDLNEKLFF
cdr3_nt: TGTGCCAGCAGTCCCCGACAGGACCTTAATGAAAAACTGTTTTTT